This TCR beta chain was sequenced for a study of tumor and adjacent non-tumor tissue in lung cancer. Study-wide context: There were 12 adenocarcinoma, a couple of squamous cell carcinoma and 1 small cell lung cancer cases. The study, taken as a whole, reports: In normal lung, the top 100 clones were significantly more dominant than in tumor.

No cell sorting was done before RNA was extracted from the tissue. Trimming left V 5 bases short and J 0 bases short, with 14 bases between. The CDR3 runs 16 residues. TCRbeta libraries were built with three rounds of nested PCR, modified from ARM-PCR. TCRdb re-analysed the multiplex PCR reads in MiXCR, keeping a single row per CDR3 protein. The table has approximately 70,000 distinct CDR3 sequences, less than 80% seen once. Comment on this clonotype: The antigen is undetermined.

Material: lung tumor tissue. The clonotype was recovered from a man aged 55 to 70 with non-small cell lung cancer. The chain links TRBV12-3 or TRBV12-4 to TRBJ2-1; D unclear. This chain's CDR3 is CASSHGRPSSYNEQFF. CDR3 nucleotide sequence: TGTGCCAGCAGTCACGGACGGCCAAGCTCCTACAATGAGCAGTTCTTC.